The rows below give T cell receptor beta chains drawn from one sample of a study of blood T cell repertoires in COVID-19. Sequencing was performed with immunoSEQ multiplex PCR; in TCRdb, only in-frame clones are kept and a portion is missing. The data contain hundreds of thousands of clones, 80% to 90% of them singletons. The sample comprised PBMCs or T cells enriched from blood (not recorded which). Every receptor here comes from a woman between 18 and 29 years old who had recovered from COVID-19. CDR3s include the opening cysteine and the closing phenylalanine or tryptophan.

TRBV9	TRBJ2-5	19	CASSAGDSGGVFFGETQYF
TRBV7-3	TRBJ2-1	13	CASSSLRDNEQFF
TRBV5-1	TRBJ1-2	12	CASSLDPSGYTF
TRBV4-1	TRBJ2-5	14	CASSPQDTWKTQYF
TRBV14	TRBJ1-6	15	CASSLLQGGQSPLHF
TRBV5-1	TRBJ1-1	15	CASSSRQGELQEAFF
TRBV5-8	TRBJ1-2	13	CASSKGQGDGYTF
TRBV6-5	TRBJ1-2	15	CASTGVRVDNYGYTF
TRBV5-5	TRBJ2-2	17	CASSRTLGGGASGELFF
TRBV19	TRBJ1-2	13	CASSLMGGDGYTF
TRBV5-1	TRBJ2-7	16	CASSTRYPGEKGEQYF
TRBV19	TRBJ1-6	17	CASRSGTGSSYNSPLHF
TRBV12-3/TRBV12-4	TRBJ1-2	12	CASSISLYGYTF
TRBV27	TRBJ1-2	17	CASTSDRNVAPNYGYTF
TRBV12-3/TRBV12-4	TRBJ1-1	13	CASSLRDTRLAFF
TRBV27	TRBJ1-6	13	CASSFQWNSPLHF
TRBV19	TRBJ1-5	14	CASSIGQGRQPQHF
TRBV24-1	TRBJ1-2	13	CATSDATGTGYTF
TRBV6-1	TRBJ1-6	14	CASSEGQLNSPLHF
TRBV29-1	TRBJ1-4	15	CSVEDFGQGYEKLFF